Presented here are 20 T cell receptor beta chains from one specimen sequenced in a study of blood T cell repertoires in COVID-19. Clones were sequenced by immunoSEQ multiplex PCR, and TCRdb holds only the in-frame ones, with some missing. In the table there are about 80,000 clones, 60% to 85% of which are singletons. The sample comprised peripheral blood. These receptors came from a human donor in a cohort sampled during active COVID-19.

The J gene is TRBJ2-5, the V gene TRBV7-2; 8 bases align to TRBD2. The V segment lost 6 bases and the J segment 3 bases; nucleotides outside the gene matches: 0. Germline values: CDR1 SGHTA, CDR2 FQGNSA. CDR3 size: 12 residues. The chain's CDR3 is CASRRGEETQYF. Here the CDR3 DNA reads TGTGCCAGCAGGCGGGGGGAAGAGACCCAGTACTTC.

The chain has TRBV19 and TRBJ2-1; 9 bases are a match to TRBD1. The CDR3 has 13 residues. CDR1 is LNHDA and CDR2 is SQIVND in the germline V gene (reference sequence). Unmatched junction bases numbered 2, after V lost 6 bases and J lost 5 bases. In DNA, the CDR3 is TGTGCCAGTAGGGGACAGGGTCACAATGAGCAGTTCTTC. This codes for CASRGQGHNEQFF.

This clone showed up just a few times. This chain uses TRBV27 with TRBJ1-6; no firm D call. Germline CDR1 and CDR2: MNHEY and SMNVEV (reference sequence). The ends were cut back, 11 bases at V and 7 bases at J, with 27 bases in the middle. The CDR3 sequence is 17 residues long. CDR3 sequence reads: CAVGPGSNTLRNSPLHF. CDR3 in DNA: TGTGCCGTCGGACCGGGGTCCAACACCCTAAGGAATTCACCCCTCCACTTT.

The chain joins TRBV3-1 (or the pseudogene TRBV3-2) to TRBJ2-1; TRBD2 matches 7 bases. CDR1 is LGHDT, CDR2 YNNKEL, per germline (reference sequence). The V and J ends lost 4 bases and 2 bases, in that order; junction bases with no gene match: 2. The CDR3 is 14 amino acids. DNA for the CDR3: TGTGCCAGCAGCCCGACTAGCCCCTACAATGAGCAGTTCTTC. Amino acids: CASSPTSPYNEQFF.

This sequence joins TRBV6-5 and TRBJ1-1, with D possibly matching TRBD1 (5 bases). Trimming took 0 bases from V and 10 from J, leaving 18 bases between them. The CDR3 contains 15 residues. Germline V lookup: CDR1 MNHEY, CDR2 SVGAGI. As DNA, the CDR3 is TGTGCCAGCAGTTACTCGGGACTCTCTTTGGAGGGAGCTTTCTTT. It is translated as CASSYSGLSLEGAFF.

V gene TRBV3-1 (or the pseudogene TRBV3-2) combines with J gene TRBJ2-7; 9 nucleotides match TRBD1. The germline gives CDR1 LGHDT, CDR2 YNNKEL (reference sequence). CDR3 length: 14 amino acids. With V trimmed by 4 bases and J by 4 bases, 5 bases remained unmatched. CDR3 sequence reads: CASSRRTGEYEQYF. The DNA of the CDR3 is TGTGCCAGCAGCCGAAGGACAGGGGAGTACGAGCAGTACTTC.

The chain joins TRBV4-1 to TRBJ2-7, with 8 bases matching TRBD2. The V gene end was trimmed by 1 base and the J gene end by 0 bases; junction bases not matched to a gene: 8. Germline V gives CDR1 MGHRA, CDR2 YSYEKL. The CDR3 contains 17 residues. The CDR3 is CASSQVSRLANSYEQYF. The CDR3 region has the DNA TGCGCCAGCAGCCAAGTTTCGAGACTAGCGAACTCCTACGAGCAGTACTTC.

By frequency in the sample, this clone is medium-sized. The V call is TRBV4-3, the J call TRBJ2-1; 7 bases align to TRBD2. CDR3 length: 19 amino acids. V lost 0 bases, J lost 7 bases, and 18 bases stayed unmatched. Germline V gene data show CDR1 as LGHNA and CDR2 as YSLEER. The CDR3 region is CASSQDAFDIGAGLNEQFF. In DNA, the CDR3 is TGCGCCAGCAGCCAAGATGCGTTCGATATTGGGGCGGGACTAAATGAGCAGTTCTTC.

V and J are TRBV24-1 and TRBJ2-7; 11 bases match TRBD2. J lost 2 bases, V lost 11 bases, and 7 bases had no gene match. CDR3 length: 14 amino acids. Germline CDR1 reads KGHDR; CDR2 reads SFDVKD. The CDR3 nucleotides read TGTGCCAACGGACTAGCGGGCCTTACCTACGAGCAGTACGTC. Its translation is CANGLAGLTYEQYV.

The rearrangement links TRBV5-4 to TRBJ2-7; tentative D call: TRBD1 (6 bases). CDR1 and CDR2 from the germline V gene are SGHNT and YYREEE (reference sequence). This CDR3 is built from 15 residues. V lost 2 bases and J 0 bases, leaving 12 bases between the germline ends. This CDR3 reads CASSFKTGNSYEQYF. CDR3 nucleotide sequence: TGTGCCAGCAGCTTCAAAACAGGGAACTCCTACGAGCAGTACTTC.

The genes are TRBV11-2 and TRBJ1-2; D possibly corresponds to TRBD1 (6 bases). CDR3 length equals 13 residues. Germline V gene sequence: CDR1 SGHAT, CDR2 FQNNGV. Trimming shortened V by 5 bases and J by 0 bases, and 7 bases separated the two germline ends. In nucleotides, the CDR3 is TGTGCCAGCAGCGGACAGACTAACTATGGCTACACCTTC. Residues: CASSGQTNYGYTF.

This sequence joins TRBV12-3 or TRBV12-4 and TRBJ2-2; D call uncertain. Trimming took 5 bases from V and 2 from J, leaving 6 bases between them. CDR3 length: 13 amino acids. CDR3 bases: TGTGCCAGCAGTCCCTACAACACCGGGGAGCTGTTTTTT. It yields the protein CASSPYNTGELFF.

V and J are TRBV28 and TRBJ1-2; a weak D match, TRBD1 (6 bases). The CDR3 is 14 residues long. Germline V gene sequence: CDR1 MDHEN, CDR2 SYDVKM. Trimming stripped 1 base from V and 8 bases from J, with 14 bases between. The CDR3 DNA follows: TGTGCCAGCAGTTTATTGGCGGGGGCGAACGGCTACACCTTC. Amino acid sequence: CASSLLAGANGYTF.

The chain joins TRBV6-5 to TRBJ1-1, with 8 bases matching TRBD1. The germline V gene encodes CDR1 MNHEY and CDR2 SVGAGI. The CDR3 sequence is 14 residues long. The trim removed 7 bases at V and 7 bases at J, leaving 11 bases unmatched. The DNA for the CDR3 is TGTGCCAGCATTCAACGACAGGGGAAAATTGAAGCTTTCTTT. This codes for CASIQRQGKIEAFF.

This clone was counted a few times. The rearrangement joins TRBV3-1 (or the pseudogene TRBV3-2) to TRBJ2-7, with D unclear. Germline V lookup: CDR1 LGHDT, CDR2 YNNKEL (reference sequence). V lost 1 base and J 4 bases, leaving 5 bases between the germline ends. The CDR3 is 12 residues long. DNA for the CDR3: TGTGCCAGCAGCCAAGTTGAGTACGAGCAGTACTTC. It codes for CASSQVEYEQYF.

The rearrangement links TRBV7-9 to TRBJ2-3; a weak D match, TRBD1 (5 bases). From germline, CDR1 is SEHNR and CDR2 FQNEAQ (reference sequence). V lost 1 base and J lost 4, with 18 bases in between. CDR3 length: 17 residues. For the CDR3, the DNA is TGTGCCAGCAGCTTAGGATCAGGTAGCAGGGCTGCAGATACGCAGTATTTT. Its protein is CASSLGSGSRAADTQYF.

The chain uses TRBV2 and TRBJ2-1; TRBD1 is a possible D gene (6 bases). This CDR3 comprises 13 residues. CDR1 is SNHLY and CDR2 is FYNNEI in the germline V gene. V shed 2 bases and J shed 14 bases, with 16 bases lying between them. The CDR3 coding sequence is TGTGCCAGCAGTGAACAGGGGACCCCCTCCAAGTTCTTC. This translates into CASSEQGTPSKFF.

In DNA, the CDR3 is TGTGCCAGCAGCTTCAACAGGGGGCGCGATGAGCAGTTCTTC. As protein: CASSFNRGRDEQFF. This chain connects TRBV9 to TRBJ2-1; TRBD1 agrees at 9 bases. The CDR3 has 14 amino acids. The junction had 7 bases not matched to a gene; V was cut back by 4 bases and J by 8 bases. The V gene's germline CDR1 is SGDLS and CDR2 YYNGEE.

The CDR3 sequence: CASSILPSAYNEQFF. In DNA form, the CDR3 reads TGTGCCAGCAGCATACTCCCTAGCGCCTACAATGAGCAGTTCTTC. The J gene is TRBJ2-1, the V gene TRBV9, with a possible D match to TRBD2 (6 bases). Germline CDR1 is SGDLS and CDR2 is YYNGEE. Trimming removed 4 bases from V and 2 bases from J, with 13 bases in between. This CDR3 region has 15 residues.

The V gene is TRBV30, the J gene TRBJ1-1; unclear D gene. Germline lookup yields CDR1 GTSNPN and CDR2 SVGIG (reference sequence). The CDR3 is made up of 13 amino acids. V was cut by 0 bases and J by 5 bases, with 10 bases left in between. CDR3 sequence reads: CAWSVLILTEAFF. CDR3 nucleotides: TGTGCCTGGAGTGTACTAATCCTAACTGAAGCTTTCTTT.